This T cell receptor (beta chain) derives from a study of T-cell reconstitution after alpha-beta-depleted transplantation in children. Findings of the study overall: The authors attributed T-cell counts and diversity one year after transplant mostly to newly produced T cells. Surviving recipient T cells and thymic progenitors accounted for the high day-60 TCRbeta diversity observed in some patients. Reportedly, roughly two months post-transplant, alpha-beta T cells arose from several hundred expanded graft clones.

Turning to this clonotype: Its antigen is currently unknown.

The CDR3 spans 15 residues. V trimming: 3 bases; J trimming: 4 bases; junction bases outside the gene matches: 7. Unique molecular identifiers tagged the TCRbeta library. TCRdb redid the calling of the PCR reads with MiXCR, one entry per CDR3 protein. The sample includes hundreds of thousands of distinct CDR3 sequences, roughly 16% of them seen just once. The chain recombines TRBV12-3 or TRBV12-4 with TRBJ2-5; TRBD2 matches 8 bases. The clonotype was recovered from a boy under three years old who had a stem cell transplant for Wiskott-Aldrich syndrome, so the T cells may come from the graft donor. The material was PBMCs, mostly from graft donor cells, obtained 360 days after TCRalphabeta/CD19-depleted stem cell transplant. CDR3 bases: TGTGCCAGCAGTTTTACGGGAGGGCCGGGAGAGACCCAGTACTTC. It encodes CASSFTGGPGETQYF.